Presented here are 30 T cell receptor beta chains from one specimen sequenced in a study of blood T cell repertoires in COVID-19. The table came from immunoSEQ multiplex PCR; TCRdb's copy has only in-frame clones and leaves some out. The sample lists about 140,000 clones, more than 75% seen once, with about 5.6% in the top ten. The sequenced sample was peripheral blood. Receptor source: a human donor in a cohort sampled during active COVID-19.

The chain employs TRBV19 and TRBJ1-1; the D is unclear. Germline V gene data show CDR1 as LNHDA and CDR2 as SQIVND (reference sequence). CDR3 length: 12 amino acids. V lost 1 base and J 6 bases, leaving 6 bases between the germline ends. The CDR3 loop reads CASSIVRAEAFF. The CDR3 bases are TGTGCCAGTAGTATAGTCCGGGCTGAAGCTTTCTTT.

The chain joins TRBV7-2 to TRBJ2-5; tentatively, D is TRBD2 (7 bases). This CDR3 has 14 residues. The germline gives CDR1 SGHTA, CDR2 FQGNSA. Trimming took 7 bases from V and 2 from J, leaving 14 bases between them. Here the CDR3 DNA reads TGTGCCAGCACTAGAGGGGGGGTACAAGAGACCCAGTACTTC. It translates to CASTRGGVQETQYF.

The rearrangement links TRBV24-1 to TRBJ2-3; 15 nucleotides match TRBD2. CDR3 length equals 16 residues. Losses at the gene ends were 4 bases for V and 7 bases for J; bases not matched to a gene: 5. The germline V gene encodes CDR1 KGHDR and CDR2 SFDVKD. The CDR3 reads CATSDPGTSGRHTQYF. The DNA for the CDR3 is TGTGCCACCAGTGACCCCGGGACTAGCGGGAGGCATACGCAGTATTTT.

This rearrangement joins TRBV25-1 to TRBJ2-1; D might be TRBD2 (6 bases). V dropped 4 bases and J dropped 9 bases, with 13 bases sitting between them. The germline CDR1 and CDR2 sequences are MGHDK and SYGVNS. The CDR3 length is 13 residues. The CDR3 here is CASSVGRDSEQFF. CDR3 sequence (DNA): TGTGCCAGCAGTGTCGGGAGAGACAGTGAGCAGTTCTTC.

The V gene is TRBV3-1 (or the pseudogene TRBV3-2), the J gene TRBJ1-5; the match to TRBD1 covers 9 bases. Germline loops: CDR1 LGHDT, CDR2 YNNKEL (reference sequence). The ends lost 1 base at V and 3 bases at J; junction bases unmatched: 7. This CDR3 region has 17 residues. The CDR3 is CASSQAGTGSPNQPQHF. The CDR3, as DNA: TGTGCCAGCAGCCAAGCTGGGACAGGGAGCCCCAATCAGCCCCAGCATTTT.

The CDR3 region has the DNA TGTGCCAGCAGCGCTTACCAGGGGCCCACAGATACGCAGTATTTT. It yields the protein CASSAYQGPTDTQYF. The chain links TRBV9 to TRBJ2-3; weak D call: TRBD1 (6 bases). With 3 bases removed from V and 2 bases from J, the gap between germline ends came to 13 bases. The CDR3 runs to 15 residues. Germline assignment: CDR1 SGDLS and CDR2 YYNGEE. The full variable domain, with the rest looked up from reference TRBV9 and TRBJ2-3, is DSGVTQTPKHLITATGQRVTLRCSPRSGDLSVYWYQQSLDQGLQFLIQYYNGEERAKGNILERFSAQQFPDLHSELNLSSLELGDSALYFCASSAYQGPTDTQYFGPGTRLTVL.

The DNA of the CDR3 is TGTGCCAGCAACCGGGACAGGGCTTCACCCCTCCACTTT. This gives the protein CASNRDRASPLHF. The chain carries TRBV7-2 and TRBJ1-6; TRBD1 matches at 9 bases. This CDR3 has 13 residues. The ends lost 7 bases at V and 9 bases at J; junction bases unmatched: 4. Germline V lookup: CDR1 SGHTA, CDR2 FQGNSA.

The V gene is TRBV30, the J gene TRBJ2-7, with 8 bases identical to TRBD2. The germline V gene has CDR1 GTSNPN and CDR2 SVGIG (reference sequence). The CDR3 is 15 residues long. V was clipped by 0 bases and J by 9 bases; unmatched bases: 13. CDR3 region: CAWSVIAGSRGVQYF. In DNA, the CDR3 is TGTGCCTGGAGTGTAATAGCGGGGTCTCGAGGAGTGCAGTACTTC.

The chain couples TRBV7-9 to TRBJ2-2; 10 positions match TRBD1. Germline V gives CDR1 SEHNR, CDR2 FQNEAQ (reference sequence). The CDR3 has 16 residues. The J segment lost 5 bases and the V segment lost 5 bases, leaving 8 bases of the junction unmatched. The CDR3: CASSQRTGGGTGELFF. CDR3 nucleotide sequence: TGTGCCAGCAGCCAGAGGACAGGGGGTGGAACCGGGGAGCTGTTTTTT.

The rearrangement uses TRBV13 and TRBJ1-5, with D possibly TRBD1 on 6 matching bases. CDR3 length: 15 amino acids. The germline gives CDR1 PRHDT, CDR2 FYEKMQ (reference sequence). V lost 4 bases and J 7 bases, leaving 17 bases between the germline ends. As DNA, the CDR3 is TGTGCCAGCAGCTCAAGGGGGGGCCAGGGGCAGCCCCAGCATTTT. Translation gives CASSSRGGQGQPQHF.

The genes are TRBV6-6 and TRBJ2-1; 7 bases align to TRBD2. Germline assignment: CDR1 MNHNY and CDR2 SVGAGI (reference sequence). Losses at the gene ends were 5 bases for V and 5 bases for J; bases not matched to a gene: 15. The CDR3 is made up of 17 amino acids. The CDR3 DNA is TGTGCCAGCAGTCGAAAATCTAGCGGACGTACGAACAATGAGCAGTTCTTC. Protein: CASSRKSSGRTNNEQFF.

The V gene is TRBV11-2, the J gene TRBJ1-4; no definite D call. CDR1 and CDR2 from the germline V gene are SGHAT and FQNNGV. V was clipped by 1 base and J by 8 bases, with 8 bases between them. This CDR3 is built from 13 residues. CDR3 sequence reads: CASSLGPWEKLFF. CDR3 coding DNA: TGTGCCAGCAGCTTAGGGCCTTGGGAAAAACTGTTTTTT.

V usage is TRBV5-4 and J usage is TRBJ1-1; D is ambiguous. Germline V gives CDR1 SGHNT, CDR2 YYREEE (reference sequence). V was cut by 2 bases and J by 2 bases, with 7 bases left in between. This CDR3 comprises 13 residues. For the CDR3, the DNA is TGTGCCAGCAGCTTAGACATTAACACTGAAGCTTTCTTT. Translating it yields CASSLDINTEAFF.

CDR3 sequence: CASSYPEGARNEQFF. In DNA form, the CDR3 reads TGTGCCAGCAGCTACCCGGAGGGGGCTAGGAATGAGCAGTTCTTC. The chain is built from TRBV28 and TRBJ2-1; D possibly corresponds to TRBD1 (7 bases). Trimming shortened V by 6 bases and J by 7 bases, and 19 bases separated the two germline ends. Germline CDR1 is MDHEN and CDR2 is SYDVKM. This CDR3 is built from 15 residues.

This clone was recorded only once. CDR3 loop: CVRPGLSGNTIYF. In nucleotides, the CDR3 is TGTGTCAGGCCGGGACTCTCTGGAAACACCATATATTTT. The chain couples TRBV7-5 to TRBJ1-3. TRBV7-5 is reported as a pseudogene. The CDR3 totals 13 residues.

This clone was counted a few times. V usage is TRBV7-3 and J usage is TRBJ1-1, with D possibly matching TRBD1 (5 bases). V lost 5 bases, J lost 5 bases, and 12 bases lay in between. In germline, CDR1 is SGHTA, CDR2 FQGTGA. The CDR3 is 13 residues long. CDR3 amino acids: CASSPQGGTEAFF. The CDR3 coding sequence is TGTGCCAGCAGCCCCCAGGGTGGGACTGAAGCTTTCTTT.

The V gene is TRBV19, the J gene TRBJ2-6; 10 bases fit TRBD1. The CDR3 sequence is 18 residues long. V lost 5 bases, J lost 0 bases, and 7 bases stayed unmatched. In germline, CDR1 is LNHDA, CDR2 SQIVND (reference sequence). Here the CDR3 reads CASSDPGQGYSGANVLTF. The CDR3 nucleotides are TGTGCCAGTAGTGATCCGGGACAGGGGTACTCTGGGGCCAACGTCCTGACTTTC. The full variable domain, rest sourced from reference TRBV19 and TRBJ2-6, is DGGITQSPKYLFRKEGQNVTLSCEQNLNHDAMYWYRQDPGQGLRLIYYSQIVNDFQKGDIAEGYSVSREKKESFPLTVTSAQKNPTAFYLCASSDPGQGYSGANVLTFGAGSRLTVL.

The rearrangement joins TRBV6-5 to TRBJ2-1; 9 positions match TRBD1. J was trimmed by 4 bases and V by 6 bases; bases with no gene match: 7. CDR1 and CDR2 from the germline V gene are MNHEY and SVGAGI. This CDR3 is built from 15 residues. The CDR3 DNA follows: TGTGCCAGCAGCCACGGACAGGGGCCGTACAATGAGCAGTTCTTC. Protein: CASSHGQGPYNEQFF.

This chain links TRBV13 with TRBJ1-5; no clear D. The CDR3 sequence is 13 residues long. Per the germline V gene, CDR1 is PRHDT and CDR2 is FYEKMQ (reference sequence). Deletions cut 1 base from V and 5 bases from J, with 6 bases between. CDR3 sequence: CASSLERDQPQHF. CDR3 in DNA: TGTGCCAGCAGCTTAGAGAGAGATCAGCCCCAGCATTTT.

V and J are TRBV5-5 and TRBJ1-4, with D possibly TRBD1 on 6 matching bases. The V end was cut by 1 base, the J end by 5 bases, with 12 bases between. Germline V gene sequence: CDR1 SGHKS, CDR2 YYEKEE (reference sequence). The CDR3 length is 15 residues. This CDR3 reads CASSLKQGINEKLFF. The DNA for the CDR3 is TGTGCCAGCAGCTTGAAACAGGGCATAAATGAAAAACTGTTTTTT.

The chain joins TRBV30 to TRBJ1-5; D remains ambiguous. Trimming took 3 bases from V and 2 from J, leaving 11 bases between them. The CDR3 runs 14 residues. Per germline, CDR1 GTSNPN and CDR2 SVGIG (reference sequence). The DNA for the CDR3 is TGTGCCTGGAGGCGAAGGGAGGGCAATCAGCCCCAGCATTTT. Protein product: CAWRRREGNQPQHF.

This clone was seen a single time. The J gene is TRBJ2-1, the V gene TRBV7-9, with 10 bases matching TRBD2. The CDR3 is 15 residues long. Germline CDR1 SEHNR, CDR2 FQNEAQ (reference sequence). The V segment lost 5 bases and the J segment 4 bases; nucleotides outside the gene matches: 5. CDR3 DNA: TGTGCCAGCAGCCCGACTAGCGGGCTATACAATGAGCAGTTCTTC. Residues: CASSPTSGLYNEQFF.

This chain's CDR3 is CASSPGLHYEQYF. The CDR3 DNA is TGTGCCAGCAGTCCGGGACTACACTACGAGCAGTACTTC. This rearrangement joins TRBV28 to TRBJ2-7, with TRBD2 matching 7 bases. CDR3 length: 13 amino acids. CDR1 MDHEN and CDR2 SYDVKM come from the germline V gene. The trim removed 5 bases at V and 3 bases at J, leaving 4 bases unmatched.

The chain joins TRBV10-1 to TRBJ2-1; 16 bases align to TRBD2. This CDR3 comprises 15 residues. Germline CDR1 and CDR2: WNHNN and SYGVQD (reference sequence). The V segment lost 7 bases and the J segment 9 bases; nucleotides outside the gene matches: 6. The DNA for the CDR3 is TGCGCCAGCAACACCGGGACTAGCGGGAGGGGTGAGCAGTTCTTC. Translating gives CASNTGTSGRGEQFF.

The chain uses TRBV6-5 and TRBJ2-2, with 8 bases identical to TRBD2. The ends lost 2 bases at V and 7 bases at J; junction bases unmatched: 6. Germline V gives CDR1 MNHEY, CDR2 SVGAGI. CDR3 size: 15 residues. This chain's CDR3 is CASSYAGGRYGELFF. The CDR3 DNA sequence: TGTGCCAGCAGTTACGCGGGCGGGAGGTACGGGGAGCTGTTTTTT.

The chain uses TRBV19 and TRBJ1-2, with D tentatively TRBD1 (5 bases). Germline-derived CDR1 and CDR2 are LNHDA and SQIVND (reference sequence). The CDR3 is made up of 14 amino acids. Trimming took off 4 bases at V and 11 bases at J, with 20 bases between the two ends. The CDR3 here is CASSTGGRLEGYTF. The CDR3 region has the DNA TGTGCCAGTAGTACCGGGGGACGGTTGGAGGGTTACACCTTC.

This clone was picked up a small number of times. The rearrangement joins TRBV27 to TRBJ2-1; D possibly corresponds to TRBD1 (5 bases). The CDR3 length is 13 residues. CDR1 and CDR2 from the germline V gene are MNHEY and SMNVEV (reference sequence). V was shortened by 1 base and J by 9 bases, with 10 bases between the two germline ends. The DNA of the CDR3 is TGTGCCAGCAGTTTATTGGGTCAGGGTGAGCAGTTCTTC. Amino acids: CASSLLGQGEQFF.

This chain connects TRBV6-5 to TRBJ1-3; D possibly corresponds to TRBD1 (6 bases). The CDR3 covers 13 residues. V was trimmed by 11 bases and J by 3 bases, leaving 14 bases between them. Looked up from germline, CDR1 is MNHEY and CDR2 is SVGAGI. The DNA of the CDR3 is TGTGCCGTCCGGGGGGGGCTTGGAAACACCATATATTTT. It is translated as CAVRGGLGNTIYF.

This clone was counted between two and nine times. The CDR3 region is CAISESRGGSTDTQYF. The CDR3 bases are TGTGCCATCAGTGAGTCTCGCGGGGGAAGCACAGATACGCAGTATTTT. The chain joins TRBV10-3 to TRBJ2-3; 7 bases are shared with TRBD2. The CDR3 contains 16 residues. The germline V gene encodes CDR1 ENHRY and CDR2 SYGVKD. J lost 0 bases, V lost 0 bases, and 3 bases had no gene match.

The chain is built from TRBV5-1 and TRBJ2-5, with TRBD2 identical over 8 bases. After removal of 0 bases from V and 0 bases from J, the junction contained 1 base not matched to a gene. The CDR3 has 15 amino acids. Germline V gene lookup returns CDR1 SGHRS and CDR2 YFSETQ. CDR3 DNA sequence: TGCGCCAGCAGCTTGGCGGGGGGGCACCAAGAGACCCAGTACTTC. Translated, it gives CASSLAGGHQETQYF.